These 14 T cell receptor beta chains share one sample of origin, sequenced in a study of regulatory T cells in long-lasting Graves disease listed by TCRdb under 2021. The time point label for this specimen denotes: newly diagnosed GD, antithyroid drugs for less than 3 months. For both TCR sequencing and RNA sequencing, RNA was extracted from PBMCs using TRIzol. The library was built by means of multiplex PCR. The instrument was an Illumina HiSeq 4000. CDR3 regions were amplified by Arm-PCR with iRepertoire HTBI primers to construct TCR beta libraries. TCRdb trimmed public reads at Q25 via fastp, called clones via MiXCR and kept in-frame beta chains. Each entry merges the rows of one CDR3 protein and shows their most common DNA and genes. In this sample the table shows around 480,000 distinct CDR3 sequences, roughly 17% of which occur a single time. The ten largest clones represent 9% to 15% of the sample.

This sample was shared with a second study, whose subject was T cells in Graves' hyperthyroidism and ophthalmopathy.

The sequencing used peripheral blood mononuclear cells (PBMCs), collected at new diagnosis, from a patient treated with antithyroid drugs. The receptors derive from a man between 40 and 49 years old with Graves disease. Donor details come from another sample of the same person, matched by shared clones.

This clonotype has a count of ten or more. This chain joins TRBV20-1 and TRBJ2-7; TRBD1 matches at 8 bases. This CDR3 is built from 14 residues. Losses at the gene ends were 2 bases for V and 2 bases for J; bases not matched to a gene: 5. Germline V gives CDR1 DFQATT, CDR2 SNEGSKA (reference sequence). This chain's CDR3 is CSARTGTGPYEQYF. The CDR3 DNA follows: TGCAGTGCTAGAACCGGGACAGGTCCCTACGAGCAGTACTTC.

This clonotype was seen a few times. The genes are TRBV5-1 and TRBJ1-2; 11 bases are a match to TRBD1. This CDR3 region has 15 residues. Germline values: CDR1 SGHRS, CDR2 YFSETQ. Losses at the gene ends were 0 bases for V and 8 bases for J; bases not matched to a gene: 6. The DNA for the CDR3 is TGCGCCAGCAGCTTGGGGACAGGGGGCGATGAAGGCTACACCTTC. Encoded protein: CASSLGTGGDEGYTF.

This clonotype was seen ten or more times. The V call is TRBV20-1, the J call TRBJ2-5; perhaps TRBD1 as D (7 bases). V gave up 4 bases and J gave up 5 bases, with 11 bases separating them. CDR1 is DFQATT and CDR2 is SNEGSKA in the germline V gene (reference sequence). This CDR3 contains 12 residues. The CDR3 region is CSAKPGGETQYF. The CDR3 bases are TGCAGTGCTAAACCAGGGGGGGAGACCCAGTACTTC.

About this clonotype: The CDR3 ends on some other residue instead of the conserved phenylalanine or tryptophan, so this is likely a read error. The V and J genes are TRBV19 and TRBJ2-1; unclear D gene. There are 15 residues in the CDR3. From germline, CDR1 is LNHDA and CDR2 SQIVND (reference sequence). V was trimmed by 2 bases and J by 0 bases, leaving 8 bases between them. For the CDR3, the DNA is TGTGCCAGTAGTATAAGTACTAACTCCTACAATGAGCAGTTCCTC. Protein product: CASSISTNSYNEQFL.

This clonotype was observed many times. This chain uses TRBV15 with TRBJ2-7; no clear D. This CDR3 has 15 residues. V lost 0 bases to trimming and J lost 2 bases, with 11 bases between them. Germline-derived CDR1 and CDR2 are LNHNV and YYDKDF (reference sequence). The CDR3 here is CATSRDPAITYEQYF. In nucleotides, the CDR3 is TGTGCCACCAGCAGAGATCCAGCTATCACCTACGAGCAGTACTTC.

This clonotype was counted ten times or more. The chain employs TRBV29-1 and TRBJ2-7; D not certain. The length of the CDR3 is 14 residues. The germline V gene has CDR1 SQVTM and CDR2 ANQGSEA. The V end lost 2 bases, the J end lost 0 bases, and 11 bases lay between the germline ends. The CDR3 coding sequence is TGCAGCGTTGAAACGACTTCGAGCTCCTACGAGCAGTACTTC. Its protein product is CSVETTSSSYEQYF.

This chain connects TRBV5-1 to TRBJ2-1; a possible D gene is TRBD2 (5 bases). Germline CDR1 and CDR2: SGHRS and YFSETQ. Trimming took 3 bases from V and 10 from J, leaving 17 bases between them. The CDR3 is 14 amino acids. The CDR3 DNA reads TGCGCCAGCAGCTGGGCCCGGGCGGGTTTAGAGCAGTTCTTC. It is translated as CASSWARAGLEQFF.

In this sample, this clonotype turned up a few times. The chain employs TRBV20-1 and TRBJ2-7; 9 positions match TRBD2. Trimming removed 4 bases from V and 3 bases from J; junction bases left unmatched: 4. This CDR3 spans 13 amino acids. Germline CDR1 reads DFQATT; CDR2 reads SNEGSKA (reference sequence). CDR3 protein: CSAMLAGYYEQYF. Here the CDR3 DNA reads TGCAGTGCTATGCTAGCGGGATACTACGAGCAGTACTTC.

This clonotype was counted at least ten times. J is TRBJ2-1 and V is TRBV28, with 10 bases lining up with TRBD1. The germline gives CDR1 MDHEN, CDR2 SYDVKM. The CDR3 spans 11 residues. Unmatched junction bases numbered 2, after V lost 3 bases and J lost 15 bases. This CDR3 is CASSLGQGRFF. DNA of the CDR3: TGTGCCAGCAGTTTGGGACAGGGGAGGTTCTTC.

This clonotype was seen at least ten times. The rearrangement uses TRBV7-9 and TRBJ2-1, with a tentative D call TRBD2 (5 bases). CDR1 and CDR2 from the germline V gene are SEHNR and FQNEAQ (reference sequence). CDR3 length: 14 amino acids. Trimming stripped 11 bases from V and 10 bases from J, with 24 bases between. The CDR3 reads CASPAGRATMEQFF. The CDR3 DNA sequence: TGTGCCTCGCCGGCGGGTAGAGCTACAATGGAGCAGTTCTTC.

This clonotype was recorded only once. V usage is TRBV5-1 and J usage is TRBJ2-1; D possibly uses TRBD1 or TRBD2 (5 bases each). The CDR3 has 15 residues. Looked up from germline, CDR1 is SGHRS and CDR2 is YFSETQ. V lost 2 bases to trimming and J lost 9 bases, with 18 bases between them. DNA of the CDR3: TGCGCCAGCAGCTTTTATACGGCCAGGGCGGGTGAGCAGTTCTTC. This translates into CASSFYTARAGEQFF.

CDR3 residues: CASSVGGGRVETQYF. DNA of the CDR3: TGTGCCAGCAGCGTAGGAGGGGGGCGGGTGGAGACCCAGTACTTC. This chain connects TRBV9 to TRBJ2-5; either TRBD1 or TRBD2 may supply D (6 bases each). V shed 0 bases and J shed 5 bases, with 14 bases lying between them. CDR1 is SGDLS and CDR2 is YYNGEE in the germline V gene. The CDR3 spans 15 residues.

In this sample, this clonotype turned up many times. The J gene is TRBJ1-5, the V gene TRBV5-1; D is uncertain. CDR3 length equals 15 residues. The germline V gene encodes CDR1 SGHRS and CDR2 YFSETQ. With 6 bases removed from V and 0 bases from J, the gap between germline ends came to 13 bases. This CDR3 is CASKVDVISNQPQHF. DNA for the CDR3: TGCGCCAGCAAGGTGGACGTAATTAGCAATCAGCCCCAGCATTTT.

The rearrangement uses TRBV4-2 and TRBJ2-1, with 10 bases identical to TRBD2. The J segment lost 7 bases and the V segment lost 1 base, leaving 4 bases of the junction unmatched. Germline V gene lookup returns CDR1 LGHNA and CDR2 YNFKEQ. This CDR3 has 15 residues. The CDR3 DNA reads as TGTGCCAGCAGCCAAGTAGGACTAGCGGAAAATGAGCAGTTCTTC. Amino acids: CASSQVGLAENEQFF.